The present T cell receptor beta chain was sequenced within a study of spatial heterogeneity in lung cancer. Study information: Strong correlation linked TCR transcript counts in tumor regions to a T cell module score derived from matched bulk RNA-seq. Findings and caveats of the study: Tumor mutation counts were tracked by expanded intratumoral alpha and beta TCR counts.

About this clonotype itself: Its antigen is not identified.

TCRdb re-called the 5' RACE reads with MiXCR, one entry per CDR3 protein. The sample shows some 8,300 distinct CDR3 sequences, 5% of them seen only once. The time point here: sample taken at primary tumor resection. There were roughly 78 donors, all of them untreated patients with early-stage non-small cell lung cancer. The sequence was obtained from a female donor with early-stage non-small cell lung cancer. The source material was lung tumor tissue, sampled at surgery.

CDR3 coding DNA: TGTGCCAGCAGTTTAGGCGGGGTGTCAGGCGAGCAGTACTTC. This codes for CASSLGGVSGEQYF. This chain uses TRBV12-3 or TRBV12-4 with TRBJ2-7, with D tentatively TRBD2 (6 bases). V was cut by 1 base and J by 6 bases, with 13 bases left in between. CDR3 length: 14 residues.